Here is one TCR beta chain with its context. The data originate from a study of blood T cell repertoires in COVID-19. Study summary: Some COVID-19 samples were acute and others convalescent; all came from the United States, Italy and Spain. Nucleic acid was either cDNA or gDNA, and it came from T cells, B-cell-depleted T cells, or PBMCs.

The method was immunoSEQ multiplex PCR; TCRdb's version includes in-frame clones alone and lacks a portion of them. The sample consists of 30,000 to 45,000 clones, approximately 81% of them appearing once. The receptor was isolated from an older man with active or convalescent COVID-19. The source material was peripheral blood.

CDR3 protein: CASSQTLHRPNSGYTF. As DNA, the CDR3 is TGCGCCAGCAGCCAAACCCTACACCGGCCCAACAGTGGCTACACCTTC. The V and J genes are TRBV4-3 and TRBJ1-2, with no clear D. CDR3 size: 16 residues. V dropped 2 bases and J dropped 7 bases, with 20 bases sitting between them. The germline V gene encodes CDR1 LGHNA and CDR2 YSLEER.